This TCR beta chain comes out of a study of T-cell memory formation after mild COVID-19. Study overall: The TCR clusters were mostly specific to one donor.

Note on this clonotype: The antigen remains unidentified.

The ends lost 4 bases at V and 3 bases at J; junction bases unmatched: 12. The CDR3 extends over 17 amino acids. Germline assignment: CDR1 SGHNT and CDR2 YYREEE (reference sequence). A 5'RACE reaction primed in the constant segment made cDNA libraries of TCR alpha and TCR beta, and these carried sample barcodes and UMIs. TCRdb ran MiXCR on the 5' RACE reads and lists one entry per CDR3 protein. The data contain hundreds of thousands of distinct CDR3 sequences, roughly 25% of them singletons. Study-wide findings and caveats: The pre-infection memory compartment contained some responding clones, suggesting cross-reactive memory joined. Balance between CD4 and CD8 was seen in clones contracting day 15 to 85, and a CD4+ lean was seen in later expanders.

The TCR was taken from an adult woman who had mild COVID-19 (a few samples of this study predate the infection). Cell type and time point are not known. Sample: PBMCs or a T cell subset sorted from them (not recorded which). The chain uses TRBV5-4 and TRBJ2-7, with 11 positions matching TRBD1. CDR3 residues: CASSVRGQGASHYEQYF. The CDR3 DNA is TGTGCCAGCAGCGTAAGAGGACAGGGGGCGTCCCACTACGAGCAGTACTTC.